A single sample is the source of the 13 T cell receptor beta chains below, sequenced in a study of cytomegalovirus exposure and HLA in healthy donors. A multiplex PCR was run with 60 Vbeta primers and 13 Jbeta primers. This table comes from immunoSEQ multiplex PCR, and its TCRdb copy is limited to in-frame clones, with some not included. Its clone listing holds tens of thousands of clones. The specimen was PBMCs. Receptor source: a man aged 45 to 65 in good health and CMV-seronegative.

The chain uses TRBV30 and TRBJ2-7; tentatively, D is TRBD1 (5 bases). This CDR3 is built from 14 residues. V was shortened by 3 bases and J by 3 bases, with 15 bases between the two germline ends. The germline V gene has CDR1 GTSNPN and CDR2 SVGIG (reference sequence). The CDR3 here is CAWSPSIDSYEQYF. The CDR3 region has the DNA TGTGCCTGGAGCCCCTCAATCGACAGCTACGAGCAGTACTTC.

This sequence joins TRBV29-1 and TRBJ2-3; TRBD2 might be the D (7 bases). The germline gives CDR1 SQVTM, CDR2 ANQGSEA. CDR3 length equals 15 residues. The ends were cut back, 4 bases at V and 4 bases at J, with 18 bases in the middle. CDR3 sequence reads: CSVGPEGGPADTQYF. The CDR3 coding sequence is TGCAGCGTTGGGCCGGAGGGGGGGCCAGCAGATACGCAGTATTTT.

This chain links TRBV16 with TRBJ2-7; 8 bases map to TRBD2. The CDR3 runs to 14 residues. CDR1 and CDR2 from the germline V gene are KGHSY and FQNENV. J was trimmed by 1 base and V by 7 bases; bases with no gene match: 6. CDR3 nucleotides: TGTGCCAGCACCGGGGGGGAGGCTTCCTACGAGCAGTACTTC. Its protein product is CASTGGEASYEQYF. Looking up the rest from reference TRBV16 and TRBJ2-7 gives the full variable domain: GEEVAQTPKHLVRGEGQKAKLYCAPIKGHSYVFWYQQVLKNEFKFLISFQNENVFDETGMPKERFSAKCLPNSPCSLEIQATKLEDSAVYFCASTGGEASYEQYFGPGTRLTVT.

CDR3 nucleotides: TGCGCCAGCAGCTTTTCAGGGGAAGGGGAGACCCAGTACTTC. Translation gives CASSFSGEGETQYF. The chain joins TRBV5-1 to TRBJ2-5, with a tentative D call TRBD1 (6 bases). Per germline, CDR1 SGHRS and CDR2 YFSETQ. Trimming removed 2 bases from V and 5 bases from J, with 13 bases in between. The CDR3 runs 14 residues.

The chain recombines TRBV2 with TRBJ1-1, with D maybe TRBD1 (6 bases). Trimming took 3 bases from V and 0 from J, leaving 8 bases between them. The CDR3 contains 14 residues. CDR1 is SNHLY and CDR2 is FYNNEI in the germline V gene. The CDR3 coding sequence is TGTGCCAGCAGTGAGCAGGGGATGAACACTGAAGCTTTCTTT. Amino acids: CASSEQGMNTEAFF.

The chain joins TRBV4-1 to TRBJ2-2; 8 nucleotides align to TRBD2. V was pared by 6 bases and J by 0 bases, with 6 bases of the junction left unmatched. The CDR3 sequence is 16 residues long. CDR1 MGHRA and CDR2 YSYEKL come from the germline V gene. The CDR3 DNA is TGCGCCAGCAGGCCCATAGCGGGGTCGAACACCGGGGAGCTGTTTTTT. Protein product: CASRPIAGSNTGELFF.

V and J are TRBV28 and TRBJ2-1; 11 bases agree with TRBD2. The CDR3 totals 17 residues. Per the germline V gene, CDR1 is MDHEN and CDR2 is SYDVKM. The V gene end was trimmed by 6 bases and the J gene end by 5 bases; junction bases not matched to a gene: 12. The CDR3 loop is CASSSLELAGENNEQFF. CDR3 DNA sequence: TGTGCCAGCAGCTCGCTGGAACTAGCGGGGGAGAACAATGAGCAGTTCTTC.

The rearrangement joins TRBV6-5 to TRBJ1-2; TRBD1 matches 10 bases. The germline V gene encodes CDR1 MNHEY and CDR2 SVGAGI. This CDR3 has 14 residues. The ends lost 6 bases at V and 4 bases at J; junction bases unmatched: 5. CDR3 DNA: TGTGCCAGCAGGCTGGACAGGGGGACCTATGGCTACACCTTC. Residues: CASRLDRGTYGYTF.

The gene calls are TRBV5-5 and TRBJ1-1, with D possibly TRBD1 on 6 matching bases. Trimming removed 5 bases at V and 5 bases at J, with 13 bases between. Germline-derived CDR1 and CDR2 are SGHKS and YYEKEE (reference sequence). This CDR3 spans 13 amino acids. The CDR3 loop is CASSWDIRTEAFF. DNA for the CDR3: TGTGCCAGCAGTTGGGACATCCGGACTGAAGCTTTCTTT.

The rearrangement links TRBV9 to TRBJ2-2; 10 bases fit TRBD2. With 4 bases clipped from V and 5 bases from J, the junction kept 11 bases outside the gene matches. This CDR3 has 17 amino acids. Germline V lookup: CDR1 SGDLS, CDR2 YYNGEE. The CDR3 DNA reads as TGTGCCAGCAGCATCCCGAAGCGGGGGGGCGGAACCGGGGAGCTGTTTTTT. Residues: CASSIPKRGGGTGELFF.

The rearrangement links TRBV19 to TRBJ2-1; 8 bases align to TRBD2. Trimming took 3 bases from V and 2 from J; bases not matched to a gene: 3. The CDR3 has 15 amino acids. CDR1 is LNHDA, CDR2 SQIVND, per germline (reference sequence). DNA for the CDR3: TGTGCCAGTAGTATCGGCGGGGGGACCTACAATGAGCAGTTCTTC. Translated, it gives CASSIGGGTYNEQFF.

The chain's CDR3 is CAISEAIQAGQQYF. The DNA of the CDR3 is TGTGCCATCAGTGAGGCGATTCAAGCGGGGCAGCAGTACTTC. The chain has TRBV10-3 and TRBJ2-7; 7 bases line up with TRBD2. This CDR3 region has 14 residues. CDR1 ENHRY and CDR2 SYGVKD come from the germline V gene. V lost 2 bases to trimming and J lost 8 bases; unmatched junction nucleotides: 9.

The rearrangement links TRBV28 to TRBJ1-1, with 7 bases that match TRBD1. The germline gives CDR1 MDHEN, CDR2 SYDVKM. CDR3 length equals 13 residues. Losses at the gene ends were 7 bases for V and 0 bases for J; bases not matched to a gene: 2. This CDR3 reads CASTGQLNTEAFF. CDR3 DNA: TGTGCCAGCACGGGACAGCTGAACACTGAAGCTTTCTTT.